The 17 T cell receptor beta chains in this list originate from one sample, sequenced in a study of cytomegalovirus exposure and HLA in healthy donors (dated by TCRdb to the late 2010s). The library was produced with the immunoSEQ multiplex PCR assay. A mixture of 60 forward primers for TCR Vbeta segments and 13 reverse primers for TCR Jbeta segments was used in the multiplex PCR. TCRdb holds this immuneACCESS table with in-frame rearrangements only. Some clones are missing; in checked studies, unresolved V genes explain under half, and the rest has no known cause. The sample table shows some 180,000 clones, and roughly three quarters are seen once. 2% to 2.5% of the sample is held by the ten biggest clonotypes. Material: PBMCs. The source of these receptors is a woman aged 25 to 45 in good health and CMV-seropositive.

V is TRBV7-2 and J is TRBJ2-1, with D perhaps matching TRBD2 (7 bases). The CDR3 covers 15 residues. V shed 5 bases and J shed 7 bases, with 18 bases lying between them. Germline values: CDR1 SGHTA, CDR2 FQGNSA. CDR3 region: CASSLRDNGRNEQFF. The CDR3 nucleotides read TGTGCCAGCAGCCTCCGGGACAACGGGAGGAATGAGCAGTTCTTC.

The chain recombines TRBV7-9 with TRBJ1-2; TRBD1 matches 8 bases. This CDR3 region has 16 residues. Germline V lookup: CDR1 SEHNR, CDR2 FQNEAQ (reference sequence). Germline trimming cut 5 bases from V and 7 bases from J; bases unmatched to any gene: 15. CDR3 bases: TGTGCCAGCAGCCCTATGGGAACGCAGGGGGCTGCTGGCTACACCTTC. Its protein product is CASSPMGTQGAAGYTF.

This clone was found a few times. The rearrangement joins TRBV7-8 to TRBJ1-2; D is uncertain. The CDR3 has 14 amino acids. CDR1 is SGHVS, CDR2 FQNEAQ, per germline. The V end was cut by 5 bases, the J end by 5 bases, with 15 bases between. Here the CDR3 reads CASSLPGDLYGYTF. CDR3 nucleotide sequence: TGTGCCAGCAGCCTCCCCGGGGATCTATATGGCTACACCTTC.

V usage is TRBV6-5 and J usage is TRBJ1-2; 10 nucleotides line up with TRBD1. Germline V gene lookup returns CDR1 MNHEY and CDR2 SVGAGI. The junction had 9 bases not matched to a gene; V was cut back by 7 bases and J by 4 bases. This CDR3 contains 15 residues. CDR3 residues: CASNTGTGVGYGYTF. CDR3 coding DNA: TGTGCCAGCAATACCGGGACAGGGGTGGGCTATGGCTACACCTTC.

V usage is TRBV9 and J usage is TRBJ1-6, with TRBD1 matching 10 bases. V lost 3 bases, J lost 7 bases, and 4 bases stayed unmatched. CDR1 and CDR2 from the germline V gene are SGDLS and YYNGEE. This CDR3 is built from 15 residues. CDR3 protein: CASSATGGYNSPLHF. In DNA form, the CDR3 reads TGTGCCAGCAGCGCGACAGGGGGCTACAATTCACCCCTCCACTTT.

This clone occurred a few times. The gene calls are TRBV2 and TRBJ2-2; maybe TRBD1 (5 bases). This CDR3 has 14 amino acids. Trimming cost V 3 bases and J 4 bases, with 9 bases left between them. Germline V lookup: CDR1 SNHLY, CDR2 FYNNEI. CDR3 in amino acids: CASSEVQATGELFF. The CDR3 nucleotides are TGTGCCAGCAGTGAGGTACAGGCCACCGGGGAGCTGTTTTTT. Based on the CDR3 plus reference TRBV2 and TRBJ2-2, the full variable domain is EPEVTQTPSHQVTQMGQEVILRCVPISNHLYFYWYRQILGQKVEFLVSFYNNEISEKSEIFDDQFSVERPDGSNFTLKIRSTKLEDSAMYFCASSEVQATGELFFGEGSRLTVL.

The chain employs TRBV5-6 and TRBJ2-4; 7 bases align to TRBD1. The J segment lost 2 bases and the V segment lost 0 bases, leaving 5 bases of the junction unmatched. CDR3 size: 16 residues. Germline CDR1 and CDR2: SGHDT and YYEEEE. CDR3 sequence: CASSLAPGGPKNIQYF. The CDR3 bases are TGTGCCAGCAGCTTGGCGCCAGGGGGACCCAAAAACATTCAGTACTTC.

The gene calls are TRBV28 and TRBJ2-1, with 9 bases aligning to TRBD2. CDR1 and CDR2 from the germline V gene are MDHEN and SYDVKM. V was clipped by 7 bases and J by 10 bases; unmatched bases: 14. The CDR3 consists of 15 residues. CDR3 residues: CASNRGRAGGVEQFF. CDR3 DNA: TGTGCCAGCAACCGAGGTAGAGCGGGGGGAGTGGAGCAGTTCTTC.

This clone was picked up one time. CDR3 in DNA: TGTGCCAGCAGCCGACAGGGGGGAAATTCACCCCTCCACTTT. Translation gives CASSRQGGNSPLHF. This chain joins TRBV9 and TRBJ1-6; 9 bases are a match to TRBD1. With V trimmed by 4 bases and J by 7 bases, 3 bases remained unmatched. The germline V gene has CDR1 SGDLS and CDR2 YYNGEE. The CDR3 consists of 14 residues.

This clone appeared a few times. This chain links TRBV9 with TRBJ1-3, with D possibly TRBD1 on 5 matching bases. With 0 bases removed from V and 2 bases from J, the gap between germline ends came to 18 bases. CDR1 is SGDLS, CDR2 YYNGEE, per germline. This CDR3 contains 18 residues. The CDR3 nucleotides read TGTGCCAGCAGCGTAGATCTCCCCGGGGGGGGAACTGGAAACACCATATATTTT. Translation gives CASSVDLPGGGTGNTIYF.

CDR3 in amino acids: CASSPQHGVTSYNEQFF. As DNA, the CDR3 is TGTGCCAGCAGCCCCCAACACGGGGTGACGAGCTACAATGAGCAGTTCTTC. The genes are TRBV7-3 and TRBJ2-1, with a tentative D call TRBD2 (5 bases). CDR1 and CDR2 from the germline V gene are SGHTA and FQGTGA. V was shortened by 5 bases and J by 3 bases, with 20 bases between the two germline ends. The CDR3 length is 17 residues.

CDR3 protein: CASSPRGGRDSGANVLTF. The CDR3 nucleotides read TGTGCCAGCAGCCCCCGCGGCGGGCGTGACTCTGGGGCCAACGTCCTGACTTTC. The genes are TRBV5-4 and TRBJ2-6, with D perhaps matching TRBD2 (5 bases). The length of the CDR3 is 18 residues. V was clipped by 4 bases and J by 0 bases, with 17 bases between them. Germline V CDR1 and CDR2: SGHNT, YYREEE (reference sequence).

V is TRBV6-6 and J is TRBJ2-7; no reliable D call. Germline values: CDR1 MNHNY, CDR2 SVGAGI (reference sequence). The V end lost 5 bases, the J end lost 2 bases, and 16 bases lay between the germline ends. The CDR3 is 15 amino acids. The CDR3 loop reads CASSPLMAEPYEQYF. The CDR3 DNA reads as TGTGCCAGCAGTCCCCTAATGGCGGAGCCCTACGAGCAGTACTTC.

The gene calls are TRBV5-1 and TRBJ1-3, with D possibly matching TRBD1 (5 bases). Trimming pared 2 bases from V and 4 bases from J, leaving 16 bases between. This CDR3 has 16 residues. Germline lookup yields CDR1 SGHRS and CDR2 YFSETQ. The CDR3, as DNA: TGCGCCAGCAGCTTAGGGGCGTCGGCTTCAGGAAACACCATATATTTT. Translating gives CASSLGASASGNTIYF.

In this sample, this clone turned up a few times. V and J are TRBV28 and TRBJ2-7, with TRBD1 identical over 9 bases. CDR1 MDHEN and CDR2 SYDVKM come from the germline V gene. Losses at the gene ends were 7 bases for V and 1 base for J; bases not matched to a gene: 5. This CDR3 region has 14 residues. The CDR3 nucleotides read TGTGCCAGCATTCCCGGGACAGGGTCCTACGAGCAGTACTTC. Translated: CASIPGTGSYEQYF.

The V and J genes are TRBV5-1 and TRBJ2-1; TRBD2 matches at 9 bases. Germline CDR1 reads SGHRS; CDR2 reads YFSETQ. V was clipped by 3 bases and J by 5 bases; unmatched bases: 9. CDR3 length: 16 amino acids. The CDR3 sequence: CASSWTGSGGNNEQFF. The CDR3 bases are TGCGCCAGCAGCTGGACGGGGAGCGGGGGGAACAATGAGCAGTTCTTC.

The chain combines TRBV7-9 with TRBJ2-1; TRBD2 matches 8 bases. Germline V lookup: CDR1 SEHNR, CDR2 FQNEAQ (reference sequence). This CDR3 has 14 residues. J lost 7 bases, V lost 3 bases, and 5 bases had no gene match. Written as DNA, the CDR3 is TGTGCCAGCAGCTTCGGGGGGGCAGGGAATGAGCAGTTCTTC. Protein product: CASSFGGAGNEQFF.